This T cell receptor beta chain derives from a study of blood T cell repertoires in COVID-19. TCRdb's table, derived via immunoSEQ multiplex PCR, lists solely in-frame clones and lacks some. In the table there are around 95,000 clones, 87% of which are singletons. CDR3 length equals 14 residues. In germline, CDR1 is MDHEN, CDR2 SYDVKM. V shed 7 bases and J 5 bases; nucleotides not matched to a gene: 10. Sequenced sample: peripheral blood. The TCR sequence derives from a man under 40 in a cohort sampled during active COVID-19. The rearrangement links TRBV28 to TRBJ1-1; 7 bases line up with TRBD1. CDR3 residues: CASTNDRVRTEAFF. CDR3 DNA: TGTGCCAGCACCAATGACAGGGTTAGGACTGAAGCTTTCTTT.